Below are 31 T cell receptor beta chains sequenced from a single sample in a study of T cell changes during pregnancy in multiple sclerosis. The assay was immunoSEQ multiplex PCR, and TCRdb's table has in-frame clones only and misses some. This table has 65,000 to 90,000 clones, approximately 91% appearing once. Sequences were derived from CD4+ T cells from peripheral blood mononuclear cells, sampled after pregnancy. These receptors all come from a female donor with multiple sclerosis, enrolled in a pregnancy study.

V gene TRBV29-1 combines with J gene TRBJ2-7; D perhaps matches TRBD2 (7 bases). The germline gives CDR1 SQVTM, CDR2 ANQGSEA. This CDR3 is built from 11 residues. Trimming took off 6 bases at V and 6 bases at J, with 12 bases between the two ends. The CDR3 DNA is TGCAGCGTGCGCGGGGGCCCCGAGCAGTACTTC. Encoded protein: CSVRGGPEQYF.

The chain has TRBV6-6 and TRBJ2-1; the match to TRBD2 covers 11 bases. The CDR3 spans 14 residues. Germline values: CDR1 MNHNY, CDR2 SVGAGI (reference sequence). V shed 9 bases, J shed 7 bases, and the junction held 8 bases outside the gene matches. The CDR3 DNA follows: TGTGCCAGTCGAACTAGCGGGGGCACTAATGAGCAGTTCTTC. The encoded protein is CASRTSGGTNEQFF.

V is TRBV15 and J is TRBJ2-7; a possible D gene is TRBD1 (6 bases). The CDR3 length is 14 residues. The V end lost 1 base, the J end lost 3 bases, and 10 bases lay between the germline ends. Germline V gives CDR1 LNHNV, CDR2 YYDKDF (reference sequence). For the CDR3, the DNA is TGTGCCACCAGCAGAGTATCAGGGGACTACGAGCAGTACTTC. It encodes CATSRVSGDYEQYF.

The genes are TRBV7-8 and TRBJ2-1; the match to TRBD2 covers 13 bases. CDR3 length: 16 residues. Germline loops: CDR1 SGHVS, CDR2 FQNEAQ. V lost 2 bases, J lost 9 bases, and 7 bases stayed unmatched. This CDR3 is CASSLRTSGRSGEQFF. CDR3 DNA sequence: TGTGCCAGCAGCTTAAGGACTAGCGGGAGATCGGGTGAGCAGTTCTTC.

This sequence joins TRBV5-1 and TRBJ2-1, with D possibly being TRBD2 (6 bases). The CDR3 runs 14 residues. CDR1 is SGHRS, CDR2 YFSETQ, per germline. Trimming pared 2 bases from V and 9 bases from J, leaving 15 bases between. The CDR3 nucleotides read TGCGCCAGCAGCTTCGGGGGTGCCTCTAGTGAGCAGTTCTTC. Its translation: CASSFGGASSEQFF.

The chain carries TRBV5-1 and TRBJ2-7; tentatively, D is TRBD1 (5 bases). V lost 4 bases and J lost 4, with 18 bases in between. Germline lookup yields CDR1 SGHRS and CDR2 YFSETQ. CDR3 size: 15 residues. The CDR3 nucleotides are TGCGCCAGCAGCCCCCAAGGGGCGCGGAGTTACGAGCAGTACTTC. Translation gives CASSPQGARSYEQYF.

The gene calls are TRBV4-1 and TRBJ2-3; the match to TRBD2 covers 13 bases. Germline CDR1 is MGHRA and CDR2 is YSYEKL. The CDR3 has 17 amino acids. J gave up 5 bases and V 6 bases, and 11 bases lay outside the gene matches. This chain's CDR3 is CASRLAGGLDGGDTQYF. DNA for the CDR3: TGCGCCAGCAGACTAGCGGGGGGGCTGGACGGCGGAGATACGCAGTATTTT.

This chain connects TRBV19 to TRBJ2-1; D possibly corresponds to TRBD2 (6 bases). The V gene lost 7 bases and the J gene lost 5 bases, with 21 bases spanning the gap. The germline CDR1 and CDR2 sequences are LNHDA and SQIVND (reference sequence). The CDR3 consists of 16 residues. As DNA, the CDR3 is TGTGCCAGTAAATCATCCGCGGGACCAGCCAACAATGAGCAGTTCTTC. It yields the protein CASKSSAGPANNEQFF.

V is TRBV30 and J is TRBJ1-3; D not resolved. This CDR3 has 12 amino acids. V gave up 1 base and J gave up 5 bases, with 6 bases separating them. Germline V lookup: CDR1 GTSNPN, CDR2 SVGIG (reference sequence). The CDR3 coding sequence is TGTGCCTGGAGTGCCCCTAGAAACACCATATATTTT. It codes for CAWSAPRNTIYF.

V is TRBV7-3 and J is TRBJ1-3, with D unclear. The CDR3 spans 15 residues. The V end lost 5 bases, the J end lost 4 bases, and 15 bases lay between the germline ends. Germline-derived CDR1 and CDR2 are SGHTA and FQGTGA. CDR3 sequence: CASSDLGEAGNTIYF. The CDR3 DNA sequence: TGTGCCAGCAGCGACCTCGGGGAAGCCGGAAACACCATATATTTT.

This chain uses TRBV7-9 with TRBJ2-1; 13 bases map to TRBD2. V lost 5 bases to trimming and J lost 2 bases; unmatched junction nucleotides: 12. There are 19 residues in the CDR3. Germline CDR1 is SEHNR and CDR2 is FQNEAQ (reference sequence). This CDR3 reads CASSIFPGLAGTAYNEQFF. CDR3 nucleotides: TGTGCCAGCAGCATATTCCCGGGACTAGCGGGAACGGCCTACAATGAGCAGTTCTTC.

The genes are TRBV4-2 and TRBJ2-7; D is unresolved. V gave up 1 base and J gave up 4 bases, with 5 bases separating them. Germline loops: CDR1 LGHNA, CDR2 YNFKEQ. This CDR3 is 12 amino acids long. The CDR3 is CASSQGRYEQYF. In nucleotides, the CDR3 is TGTGCCAGCAGCCAAGGGAGATACGAGCAGTACTTC.

As to this clone: The junction departs from the called germline gene at one end, perhaps through a read error. The V call is TRBV30, the J call TRBJ1-2; D gene uncertain. In germline, CDR1 is GTSNPN, CDR2 SVGIG (reference sequence). This CDR3 is built from 13 residues. Written as DNA, the CDR3 is TGTGCCTGGACACCAGTCTTTAACCATGGCTACACCTTC. Translating it yields CAWTPVFNHGYTF.

This chain uses TRBV23-1 with TRBJ1-1, with D uncertain. TRBV23-1 is reported as an ORF; its role is uncertain. This CDR3 is 10 amino acids long. The CDR3 DNA reads as TGCCTCATTCGGAGCACTGAAGCTTTCTTT. Translation gives CLIRSTEAFF.

The rearrangement joins TRBV28 to TRBJ1-5, with D perhaps TRBD1 (5 bases). There are 15 residues in the CDR3. Germline loops: CDR1 MDHEN, CDR2 SYDVKM. V was pared by 5 bases and J by 11 bases, with 22 bases between. The CDR3 sequence: CASSTETGPQGAQHF. In DNA, the CDR3 is TGTGCCAGCAGTACCGAAACAGGACCCCAAGGAGCCCAGCATTTT.

This chain uses TRBV4-1 with TRBJ2-2; 9 positions match TRBD1. Germline CDR1 and CDR2: MGHRA and YSYEKL. V lost 4 bases to trimming and J lost 4 bases; unmatched junction nucleotides: 4. The CDR3 has 15 residues. The CDR3, as DNA: TGCGCCAGCAGCCGGGGACAGGGAGCCACCGGGGAGCTGTTTTTT. It encodes CASSRGQGATGELFF.

This chain uses TRBV7-9 with TRBJ2-1, with D possibly matching TRBD2 (5 bases). V lost 5 bases and J 4 bases, leaving 15 bases between the germline ends. This CDR3 spans 15 amino acids. From germline, CDR1 is SEHNR and CDR2 FQNEAQ (reference sequence). The CDR3: CASSPLAGRYNEQFF. The CDR3 DNA sequence: TGTGCCAGCAGCCCCTTGGCGGGTCGTTACAATGAGCAGTTCTTC.

V is TRBV2 and J is TRBJ2-2, with 8 bases that match TRBD1. In germline, CDR1 is SNHLY, CDR2 FYNNEI. The V gene end was trimmed by 1 base and the J gene end by 4 bases; junction bases not matched to a gene: 5. The CDR3 is made up of 16 amino acids. The CDR3 DNA reads as TGTGCCAGCAGTGAAGAACAGGGGGATATCACCGGGGAGCTGTTTTTT. This gives the protein CASSEEQGDITGELFF.

The chain combines TRBV6-1 with TRBJ1-1; D is ambiguous. Germline CDR1 and CDR2: MNHNS and SASEGT. Trimming shortened V by 3 bases and J by 9 bases, and 8 bases separated the two germline ends. The CDR3 covers 11 residues. This CDR3 is CASSEQVKAFF. CDR3 DNA sequence: TGTGCCAGCAGTGAGCAGGTAAAAGCTTTCTTT.

V is TRBV10-3 and J is TRBJ1-5; D is possibly TRBD1 (5 bases). From germline, CDR1 is ENHRY and CDR2 SYGVKD. This CDR3 spans 14 amino acids. V shed 4 bases and J shed 5 bases, with 12 bases lying between them. The DNA of the CDR3 is TGTGCCATCAGTGGAGGGAGGGGTGATCAGCCCCAGCATTTT. Encoded protein: CAISGGRGDQPQHF.

This sequence joins TRBV7-3 and TRBJ2-3; the D gene is possibly TRBD2 (5 bases). Per the germline V gene, CDR1 is SGHTA and CDR2 is FQGTGA. Between the trimmed V and J ends, which lost 5 bases and 2 bases, there was a span of 23 bases. The CDR3 extends over 18 amino acids. This CDR3 is CASSLLSRGNPSTDTQYF. In nucleotides, the CDR3 is TGTGCCAGCAGCCTCCTCTCTAGAGGGAACCCCTCCACAGATACGCAGTATTTT.

The CDR3 region has the DNA TGCAGCGTTCAGGGTTCCAAGAACGGGGCCAACGTCCTGACTTTC. Its protein product is CSVQGSKNGANVLTF. The V and J genes are TRBV29-1 and TRBJ2-6, with D tentatively TRBD1 (5 bases). This CDR3 region has 15 residues. Germline V lookup: CDR1 SQVTM, CDR2 ANQGSEA. V was pared by 5 bases and J by 4 bases, with 15 bases between.

The chain employs TRBV9 and TRBJ2-3; no firm D call. The CDR3 has 10 residues. V was cut by 7 bases and J by 5 bases, with 5 bases left in between. Germline assignment: CDR1 SGDLS and CDR2 YYNGEE. CDR3: CASSGDTQYF. CDR3 sequence (DNA): TGTGCCAGCTCCGGAGATACGCAGTATTTT.

This chain uses TRBV30 with TRBJ2-7; 12 bases are shared with TRBD2. CDR1 is GTSNPN, CDR2 SVGIG, per germline (reference sequence). The CDR3 spans 14 residues. Losses at the gene ends were 7 bases for V and 2 bases for J; bases not matched to a gene: 6. CDR3 amino acids: CAFTSGGRTYEQYF. As DNA, the CDR3 is TGTGCCTTCACTAGCGGGGGGCGGACCTACGAGCAGTACTTC.

This chain uses TRBV6-1 with TRBJ1-1; TRBD1 might be the D (5 bases). V dropped 5 bases and J dropped 11 bases, with 12 bases sitting between them. The CDR3 runs to 11 residues. In germline, CDR1 is MNHNS, CDR2 SASEGT. Here the CDR3 reads CASSRLWGAFF. CDR3 DNA: TGTGCCAGCAGTAGGCTTTGGGGCGCTTTCTTT.

This sequence joins TRBV4-2 and TRBJ2-7; TRBD1 matches 7 bases. The trim removed 0 bases at V and 3 bases at J, leaving 5 bases unmatched. The CDR3 runs to 15 residues. CDR1 LGHNA and CDR2 YNFKEQ come from the germline V gene. The CDR3 DNA reads TGTGCCAGCAGCCAAGAGGTTGGGACAGACTACGAGCAGTACTTC. The encoded protein is CASSQEVGTDYEQYF.

The chain couples TRBV6-1 to TRBJ2-2, with 9 bases identical to TRBD2. V trimming: 7 bases; J trimming: 10 bases; junction bases outside the gene matches: 13. Germline V lookup: CDR1 MNHNS, CDR2 SASEGT. The CDR3 loop spans 15 amino acids. Here the CDR3 reads CASKGSGSLEAELFF. The CDR3 nucleotides are TGTGCCAGCAAAGGTAGCGGGAGTCTGGAGGCGGAGCTGTTTTTT.

The V and J genes are TRBV2 and TRBJ1-5, with D perhaps matching TRBD1 (5 bases). CDR1 is SNHLY and CDR2 is FYNNEI in the germline V gene. CDR3 length: 15 residues. Trimming shortened V by 4 bases and J by 2 bases, and 12 bases separated the two germline ends. The CDR3 protein is CASSGSGMGNQPQHF. The DNA for the CDR3 is TGTGCCAGCAGTGGTTCAGGGATGGGCAATCAGCCCCAGCATTTT.

The rearrangement uses TRBV5-1 and TRBJ1-4; D uncertain. This CDR3 contains 15 residues. V lost 4 bases, J lost 2 bases, and 12 bases lay in between. Per the germline V gene, CDR1 is SGHRS and CDR2 is YFSETQ. The CDR3 coding sequence is TGCGCCAGCAGCGGAGGGCTCGGGACTAATGAAAAACTGTTTTTT. It is translated as CASSGGLGTNEKLFF.

This clone appeared a few times. The genes are TRBV5-1 and TRBJ2-5, with D unclear. Trimming left V 0 bases short and J 5 bases short, with 8 bases between. This CDR3 comprises 13 residues. Germline CDR1 SGHRS, CDR2 YFSETQ. In DNA form, the CDR3 reads TGCGCCAGCAGCTTGGCCCCACTGGAGACCCAGTACTTC. Translating it yields CASSLAPLETQYF.

The chain has TRBV7-2 and TRBJ2-5; 8 nucleotides line up with TRBD2. CDR1 and CDR2 from the germline V gene are SGHTA and FQGNSA. V was pared by 1 base and J by 5 bases, with 9 bases of the junction left unmatched. The CDR3 covers 16 residues. CDR3 sequence (DNA): TGTGCCAGCAGCTTAGTGCCGGGAGGGCGTGTTGAGACCCAGTACTTC. Amino acid sequence: CASSLVPGGRVETQYF.